The next 15 T cell receptor beta chains were all read from a single sample in a study of T-cell memory formation after mild COVID-19 (dated by TCRdb to 2020 to 2022). Library preparation used 5' RACE. Sequencer: Illumina NovaSeq 6000. TCRdb handled the public reads itself, with Q25 trimming in fastp and clone calling in MiXCR, and kept productive beta chains. Under each unique CDR3 protein, matching rows form one entry showing the most common genes and DNA. Across this sample there are hundreds of thousands of distinct CDR3 sequences, with 23% seen only once. The leading ten clones occupy less than 15% of the sample. Sequencing was performed on PBMCs or a T cell subset sorted from them (not recorded which). The receptors here all came from an adult woman who had mild COVID-19 (a few samples of this study predate the infection). The sample titles of this study are shuffled in the database, so cell type and time point are left out; the donor was told from shared clones.

The chain has TRBV20-1 and TRBJ1-1, with D possibly matching TRBD1 (5 bases). Germline V gene sequence: CDR1 DFQATT, CDR2 SNEGSKA (reference sequence). The CDR3 has 16 residues. The V and J ends lost 0 bases and 4 bases respectively, with 18 bases between them. The CDR3: CSARDWTSPWGTEAFF. The CDR3 nucleotides read TGCAGTGCTAGAGATTGGACATCCCCTTGGGGCACTGAAGCTTTCTTT.

This clonotype was detected a few times. The chain links TRBV7-9 to TRBJ2-7, with D possibly matching TRBD1 (6 bases). Germline CDR1 and CDR2: SEHNR and FQNEAQ (reference sequence). Between the trimmed V and J ends, which lost 2 bases and 5 bases, there was a span of 10 bases. This CDR3 region has 13 residues. CDR3 sequence (DNA): TGTGCCAGCAGCTTAACAGGGTCCCACGAGCAGTACTTC. Translated, it gives CASSLTGSHEQYF.

This clonotype was observed a handful of times. The chain employs TRBV4-1 and TRBJ2-3; D is undetermined. This CDR3 is built from 15 residues. V gave up 2 bases and J gave up 6 bases, with 15 bases separating them. CDR1 is MGHRA and CDR2 is YSYEKL in the germline V gene. The CDR3 sequence: CASSQLQARADTQYF. The DNA for the CDR3 is TGCGCCAGCAGCCAATTACAAGCGCGAGCGGATACGCAGTATTTT.

CDR3 loop: CASSQSGGTGELFF. CDR3 coding DNA: TGTGCCAGCAGCCAATCGGGGGGCACCGGGGAGCTGTTTTTT. The rearrangement joins TRBV14 to TRBJ2-2; 7 bases are a match to TRBD2. Germline assignment: CDR1 SGHDN and CDR2 FVKESK. CDR3 length: 14 residues. The junction had 1 base not matched to a gene; V was cut back by 2 bases and J by 4 bases.

The J gene is TRBJ2-1, the V gene TRBV9; 9 bases line up with TRBD2. The ends lost 4 bases at V and 8 bases at J; junction bases unmatched: 10. Germline loops: CDR1 SGDLS, CDR2 YYNGEE. The CDR3 contains 15 residues. CDR3 protein: CASSIYSGRGDEQFF. The CDR3 DNA reads as TGTGCCAGCAGCATATATAGCGGGAGAGGGGATGAGCAGTTCTTC.

This clonotype was seen a few times. The chain has TRBV4-2 and TRBJ2-7, with 7 positions matching TRBD2. The CDR3 has 15 amino acids. Germline CDR1 reads LGHNA; CDR2 reads YNFKEQ. The V and J ends lost 3 bases and 5 bases, in that order; junction bases with no gene match: 10. The CDR3 protein is CASSQGLGGGDEQYF. CDR3 DNA sequence: TGTGCCAGCAGCCAGGGGCTTGGGGGAGGGGACGAGCAGTACTTC.

This clonotype has more than one count but fewer than ten. J is TRBJ2-3 and V is TRBV24-1; TRBD1 is a possible D gene (5 bases). V lost 5 bases, J lost 2 bases, and 10 bases lay in between. The length of the CDR3 is 14 residues. Germline assignment: CDR1 KGHDR and CDR2 SFDVKD. CDR3 in amino acids: CATSAGPFTDTQYF. The DNA for the CDR3 is TGTGCCACCAGTGCAGGGCCCTTCACAGATACGCAGTATTTT.

The table lists this clonotype with a few counts. The chain recombines TRBV7-6 with TRBJ2-1; D unresolved. Germline V gene lookup returns CDR1 SGHVS and CDR2 FNYEAQ. This CDR3 has 11 residues. CDR3 nucleotides: TGTTGGGGAAGGTCCCCCGATGAGCAGTTCTTC. Translated, it gives CWGRSPDEQFF.

V usage is TRBV24-1 and J usage is TRBJ2-6, with D possibly matching TRBD1 (6 bases). The ends were cut back, 3 bases at V and 1 base at J, with 12 bases in the middle. The CDR3 contains 17 residues. The germline gives CDR1 KGHDR, CDR2 SFDVKD. CDR3 nucleotides: TGTGCCACCAGTGATCCCACAGGGATATCTGGGGCCAACGTCCTGACTTTC. Its protein is CATSDPTGISGANVLTF.

This clonotype was observed a handful of times. This chain connects TRBV2 to TRBJ1-2, with 8 bases fitting TRBD1. There are 15 residues in the CDR3. From germline, CDR1 is SNHLY and CDR2 FYNNEI. The V and J ends lost 4 bases and 5 bases, in that order; junction bases with no gene match: 9. CDR3: CASSVGSGGAYGYTF. DNA of the CDR3: TGTGCCAGCAGTGTTGGGTCAGGGGGCGCATATGGCTACACCTTC.

The J gene is TRBJ2-1, the V gene TRBV7-6; D is uncertain. V was clipped by 3 bases and J by 8 bases, with 14 bases between them. The length of the CDR3 is 14 residues. CDR1 and CDR2 from the germline V gene are SGHVS and FNYEAQ. The CDR3 loop is CASSFRTLRDEQFF. CDR3 nucleotide sequence: TGTGCCAGCAGCTTCCGGACCCTACGGGATGAGCAGTTCTTC.

This clonotype was counted only a few times. The V call is TRBV7-2, the J call TRBJ2-4; TRBD2 aligns across 13 bases. Germline CDR1 reads SGHTA; CDR2 reads FQGNSA. The CDR3 length is 19 residues. The trim removed 2 bases at V and 0 bases at J, leaving 7 bases unmatched. In DNA, the CDR3 is TGTGCCAGCAGCTTACCGGGGACTAGCGGGACCGTAGCCAAAAACATTCAGTACTTC. It yields the protein CASSLPGTSGTVAKNIQYF.

The chain links TRBV9 to TRBJ1-1, with a weak D call TRBD1 (6 bases). Germline V gene lookup returns CDR1 SGDLS and CDR2 YYNGEE. The CDR3 is 13 residues long. V lost 3 bases to trimming and J lost 2 bases, with 8 bases between them. DNA of the CDR3: TGTGCCAGCAGCGGGGGGGCTAACACTGAAGCTTTCTTT. Protein product: CASSGGANTEAFF.

The chain is built from TRBV6-2 or TRBV6-3 and TRBJ1-2, with D tentatively TRBD1 (5 bases). CDR1 is MNHEY, CDR2 SVGEGT, per germline. CDR3 length: 14 amino acids. V lost 4 bases and J 0 bases, leaving 9 bases between the germline ends. CDR3: CASSSQGANYGYTF. CDR3 nucleotides: TGTGCCAGCAGTTCTCAAGGGGCTAACTATGGCTACACCTTC.

The V and J genes are TRBV18 and TRBJ2-3; TRBD1 matches at 8 bases. V shed 4 bases, J shed 0 bases, and the junction held 3 bases outside the gene matches. CDR1 is KGHSH and CDR2 is LQKENI in the germline V gene. The CDR3 is made up of 15 amino acids. The CDR3 region is CASSRDRTSTDTQYF. Here the CDR3 DNA reads TGTGCCAGCTCACGGGACAGGACTAGCACAGATACGCAGTATTTT.